This record looks at one TCR beta chain sequence and its context. Produced via immunoSEQ multiplex PCR; TCRdb's table is partial and in-frame only. The table records 380,000 or so clones, roughly four fifths of them present only once. The sample belongs to a study of blood T cell repertoires in COVID-19. Study-wide background: T cells, B-cell-depleted T cells, or PBMCs supplied cDNA or gDNA.

Germline CDR1 and CDR2: SNHLY and FYNNEI. The V gene lost 6 bases and the J gene lost 5 bases, with 18 bases spanning the gap. The CDR3 has 15 residues. The gene calls are TRBV2 and TRBJ2-3, with D possibly TRBD2 on 5 matching bases. This TCR was recovered from a human donor with acute or convalescent COVID-19. The donor label of this sample is uncertain. Sequencing was performed on peripheral blood. The CDR3 is CASRGRLSVVDTQYF. The CDR3, as DNA: TGTGCCAGCAGGGGTAGACTAAGCGTGGTAGATACGCAGTATTTT.